This passage covers 24 T cell receptor beta chains from one sample sequenced in a study of T cell responses to AZD1222 COVID-19 vaccine. Profiled with immunoSEQ multiplex PCR; TCRdb holds only in-frame clones, not every one. The sample carries about 140,000 clones, 92% recorded once. This specimen consisted of peripheral blood, obtained on day 0 of AZD1222 vaccination. These receptors originate from an adult in good health.

The V call is TRBV3-1 (or the pseudogene TRBV3-2), the J call TRBJ2-2; 8 nucleotides match TRBD1. The V gene's germline CDR1 is LGHDT and CDR2 YNNKEL (reference sequence). With V trimmed by 1 base and J by 3 bases, 4 bases remained unmatched. The CDR3 has 16 residues. This CDR3 is CASSQGAGGYTGELFF. CDR3 DNA: TGTGCCAGCAGCCAAGGGGCAGGGGGCTACACCGGGGAGCTGTTTTTT.

This rearrangement joins TRBV7-9 to TRBJ2-7; the D gene could be TRBD1 or TRBD2 (5 bases each). The CDR3 runs 15 residues. The V gene's germline CDR1 is SEHNR and CDR2 FQNEAQ (reference sequence). V lost 3 bases, J lost 2 bases, and 14 bases lay in between. Here the CDR3 DNA reads TGTGCCAGCAGCTTGGGGGTAAATGGGGCCTACGAGCAGTACTTC. It codes for CASSLGVNGAYEQYF.

V is TRBV6-5 and J is TRBJ1-1, with TRBD1 matching over 7 bases. Germline values: CDR1 MNHEY, CDR2 SVGAGI. CDR3 length equals 14 residues. The V segment lost 5 bases and the J segment 5 bases; nucleotides outside the gene matches: 8. CDR3 amino acids: CASSIRQGGTEAFF. CDR3 sequence (DNA): TGTGCCAGCAGTATCAGACAGGGTGGGACTGAAGCTTTCTTT.

The chain joins TRBV27 to TRBJ2-7, with D possibly TRBD2 on 6 matching bases. This CDR3 contains 13 residues. From germline, CDR1 is MNHEY and CDR2 SMNVEV (reference sequence). V lost 7 bases and J lost 3, with 13 bases in between. Here the CDR3 reads CASIGQGGYEQYF. For the CDR3, the DNA is TGTGCCAGCATAGGGCAGGGAGGCTACGAGCAGTACTTC.

The rearrangement uses TRBV24-1 and TRBJ1-5, with D hard to call. The CDR3 is made up of 12 amino acids. V dropped 4 bases and J dropped 6 bases, with 6 bases sitting between them. CDR1 and CDR2 (germline): KGHDR, SFDVKD. The DNA for the CDR3 is TGTGCCACCAGTGACTCGTTTCAGCCCCAGCATTTT. It specifies CATSDSFQPQHF.

This clone was detected only once. The CDR3 region is CASSQGPDTQYF. DNA of the CDR3: TGTGCCAGCAGCCAAGGACCAGATACGCAGTATTTT. The chain links TRBV27 to TRBJ2-3, with D unclear. The CDR3 has 12 amino acids. Germline CDR1 MNHEY, CDR2 SMNVEV (reference sequence). The ends were cut back, 6 bases at V and 4 bases at J, with 8 bases in the middle.

Here the CDR3 DNA reads TGTGCCAGCAGCTTCTTTAGCGGAGAAGAGACCCAGTACTTC. This encodes CASSFFSGEETQYF. V gene TRBV11-2 combines with J gene TRBJ2-5; weak D call: TRBD2 (6 bases). CDR1 is SGHAT, CDR2 FQNNGV, per germline. There are 14 residues in the CDR3. The ends were cut back, 3 bases at V and 3 bases at J, with 11 bases in the middle.

The J gene is TRBJ2-3, the V gene TRBV24-1; 7 nucleotides agree with TRBD1. V lost 2 bases, J lost 2 bases, and 6 bases stayed unmatched. This CDR3 contains 16 residues. CDR1 KGHDR and CDR2 SFDVKD come from the germline V gene. This CDR3 reads CATSDSGTVHTDTQYF. The DNA of the CDR3 is TGTGCCACCAGTGATTCCGGGACAGTCCACACAGATACGCAGTATTTT.

The rearrangement joins TRBV27 to TRBJ2-1, with TRBD2 as a possible D gene (5 bases). Trimming removed 3 bases from V and 3 bases from J, with 9 bases in between. The CDR3 runs 14 residues. The germline V gene encodes CDR1 MNHEY and CDR2 SMNVEV (reference sequence). For the CDR3, the DNA is TGTGCCAGCAGTTTGGGAGTTTTCTACAATGAGCAGTTCTTC. Protein: CASSLGVFYNEQFF.

The chain recombines TRBV18 with TRBJ2-5; 8 nucleotides line up with TRBD2. The CDR3 extends over 15 amino acids. Germline V CDR1 and CDR2: KGHSH, LQKENI. J was trimmed by 1 base and V by 1 base; bases with no gene match: 2. The CDR3 is CASSPRLAPQETQYF. Written as DNA, the CDR3 is TGTGCCAGCTCACCACGACTAGCGCCCCAAGAGACCCAGTACTTC.

The chain recombines TRBV28 with TRBJ2-7, with 10 bases that match TRBD2. V was clipped by 7 bases and J by 7 bases; unmatched bases: 16. The CDR3 contains 16 residues. Germline values: CDR1 MDHEN, CDR2 SYDVKM. The CDR3 here is CASISRVTSGTREQYF. CDR3 DNA sequence: TGTGCCAGCATTAGTCGGGTCACTAGCGGGACACGGGAGCAGTACTTC.

This clone was detected only a few times. J is TRBJ1-5 and V is TRBV18; D is unclear. The CDR3 is 14 amino acids. The V gene lost 1 base and the J gene lost 2 bases, with 6 bases spanning the gap. The germline V gene encodes CDR1 KGHSH and CDR2 LQKENI. The CDR3 bases are TGTGCCAGCTCACCACGGGGTGGCAATCAGCCCCAGCATTTT. Residues: CASSPRGGNQPQHF.

The V gene is TRBV4-2, the J gene TRBJ2-7, with 7 bases that match TRBD2. The CDR3 consists of 14 residues. V lost 4 bases, J lost 2 bases, and 5 bases stayed unmatched. In germline, CDR1 is LGHNA, CDR2 YNFKEQ. The CDR3 is CASSRISGTYEQYF. CDR3 nucleotides: TGTGCCAGCAGCCGAATCAGCGGGACCTACGAGCAGTACTTC.

The rearrangement links TRBV5-1 to TRBJ1-6, with 7 bases identical to TRBD1. V was clipped by 4 bases and J by 9 bases; unmatched bases: 10. CDR3 length: 15 residues. The germline CDR1 and CDR2 sequences are SGHRS and YFSETQ. This CDR3 is CASSPDRADSSPLHF. The DNA of the CDR3 is TGCGCCAGCAGCCCTGACAGGGCCGACAGTTCACCCCTCCACTTT.

The chain combines TRBV6-6 with TRBJ1-2; TRBD1 might be the D (5 bases). The CDR3 is 15 residues long. Germline assignment: CDR1 MNHNY and CDR2 SVGAGI (reference sequence). V gave up 4 bases and J gave up 0 bases, with 12 bases separating them. The CDR3 spells CASSLQDITNYGYTF. DNA of the CDR3: TGTGCCAGCAGTTTACAGGATATAACTAACTATGGCTACACCTTC.

The J gene is TRBJ1-3, the V gene TRBV28; 8 bases are a match to TRBD1. V shed 6 bases and J 1 base; nucleotides not matched to a gene: 5. Germline CDR1 reads MDHEN; CDR2 reads SYDVKM. The CDR3 runs to 15 residues. CDR3 residues: CASSKQGESGNTIYF. The CDR3 nucleotides read TGTGCCAGCAGCAAACAGGGGGAGTCTGGAAACACCATATATTTT.

In this sample, this clone turned up once. The chain has TRBV6-5 and TRBJ2-1; 9 bases agree with TRBD1. CDR3 size: 15 residues. V dropped 5 bases and J dropped 5; count of bases not matched to a gene: 7. Germline V lookup: CDR1 MNHEY, CDR2 SVGAGI. The CDR3 is CASSTGQGRNNEQFF. For the CDR3, the DNA is TGTGCCAGCAGTACGGGACAGGGCCGGAACAATGAGCAGTTCTTC.

The chain has TRBV7-2 and TRBJ1-6; D is undetermined. The CDR3 contains 13 residues. The germline CDR1 and CDR2 sequences are SGHTA and FQGNSA. Trimming pared 2 bases from V and 8 bases from J, leaving 7 bases between. The CDR3 region is CASSLFFDSPLHF. Written as DNA, the CDR3 is TGTGCCAGCAGCTTATTCTTTGATTCACCCCTCCACTTT.

The chain recombines TRBV4-1 with TRBJ2-4, with D possibly matching TRBD1 (6 bases). V was clipped by 4 bases and J by 6 bases, with 19 bases between them. This CDR3 comprises 16 residues. Germline assignment: CDR1 MGHRA and CDR2 YSYEKL. CDR3 amino acids: CASSPTRGDLGNIQYF. In nucleotides, the CDR3 is TGCGCCAGCAGCCCCACCAGGGGAGATCTGGGAAACATTCAGTACTTC.

V gene TRBV28 combines with J gene TRBJ1-6; D not resolved. Germline V gives CDR1 MDHEN, CDR2 SYDVKM. V lost 4 bases, J lost 8 bases, and 12 bases lay in between. CDR3 length: 14 residues. The CDR3 DNA reads TGTGCCAGCAGTTCCTTCTCCTCGTATTCACCCCTCCACTTT. Its translation: CASSSFSSYSPLHF.

The V and J genes are TRBV19 and TRBJ2-2; D is unclear. V shed 7 bases and J shed 8 bases, with 11 bases lying between them. The CDR3 covers 12 residues. Looked up from germline, CDR1 is LNHDA and CDR2 is SQIVND (reference sequence). The DNA for the CDR3 is TGTGCCAGTAATCACTGGGGAGGGGAGCTGTTTTTT. Its translation is CASNHWGGELFF. Based on the CDR3 plus reference TRBV19 and TRBJ2-2, the full variable domain is DGGITQSPKYLFRKEGQNVTLSCEQNLNHDAMYWYRQDPGQGLRLIYYSQIVNDFQKGDIAEGYSVSREKKESFPLTVTSAQKNPTAFYLCASNHWGGELFFGEGSRLTVL.

This clone showed up just once. The rearrangement joins TRBV5-1 to TRBJ2-1; TRBD2 aligns across 8 bases. The CDR3 runs 16 residues. Germline V gives CDR1 SGHRS, CDR2 YFSETQ. The junction had 8 bases not matched to a gene; V was cut back by 2 bases and J by 4 bases. The CDR3 DNA reads TGCGCCAGCAGCTTATATATAGCGGGGACTTACAATGAGCAGTTCTTC. Amino acid sequence: CASSLYIAGTYNEQFF.

The genes are TRBV5-5 and TRBJ1-2; D is perhaps TRBD1 (5 bases). V lost 3 bases and J lost 8, with 14 bases in between. CDR3 length: 13 residues. Germline-derived CDR1 and CDR2 are SGHKS and YYEKEE (reference sequence). CDR3 bases: TGTGCCAGCAGCTATACAGGCGTAGTAGGCTACACCTTC. It is translated as CASSYTGVVGYTF.

The rearrangement links TRBV27 to TRBJ1-1; D is ambiguous. The V end lost 4 bases, the J end lost 0 bases, and 12 bases lay between the germline ends. This CDR3 is built from 15 residues. CDR1 is MNHEY and CDR2 is SMNVEV in the germline V gene (reference sequence). The CDR3 protein is CASSSWVALNTEAFF. CDR3 DNA: TGTGCCAGCAGTTCGTGGGTAGCTCTGAACACTGAAGCTTTCTTT.